Listed below are T cell receptor beta chains from one sample, sequenced in a study of cytomegalovirus exposure and HLA in healthy donors. The protocol was immunoSEQ multiplex PCR, while the TCRdb copy is restricted to in-frame clones and leaves out a portion. Here the sample spans nearly 200,000 clones, over 75% being singletons. The sample comprised PBMCs. The receptors come from a boy between 2 and 10 years old in good health and CMV-seronegative. Both conserved end residues are part of each CDR3. A D gene is named only where the DNA matches it firmly. Size is omitted from some rows. Given values are once, few, many or a class for expanded clones.

>NA|TRBV12-5|TRBJ1-1|NA
TGTGCTAGTGGTTTGGTACCTATTTTGAACACTGAAGCTTTCTTT
CASGLVPILNTEAFF
>NA|TRBV7-2|TRBJ2-3|TRBD2
TGTGCCAGCAGCCCAGGGACTAGCCGCACAGATACGCAGTATTTT
CASSPGTSRTDTQYF
>NA|TRBV7-2|TRBJ2-5|NA
TGTGCCAGCAGCTTAGACTATGGGACCCAGTACTTC
CASSLDYGTQYF
>once|TRBV19|TRBJ1-2|NA
TGTGCCAGTAGTATGGGTTCAGGGATTCCCTATGGCTACACCTTC
CASSMGSGIPYGYTF
>once|TRBV9|TRBJ2-7|NA
TGTGCCAGCAGCGTAAGTGGAGAGGGCTCCTACGAGCAGTACTTC
CASSVSGEGSYEQYF
>once|TRBV5-1|TRBJ1-6|TRBD1
TGCGCCAGCAGCCTAGGACAGGATTCACCCCTCCACTTT
CASSLGQDSPLHF
>NA|TRBV5-1|TRBJ2-5|TRBD2
TGCGCCAGCAGCTCCGGACTAGCGGACCAAGAGACCCAGTACTTC
CASSSGLADQETQYF
>NA|TRBV6-4|TRBJ2-1|NA
TGTGCCAGCAGTGACCAGCGGTCAAGCTCCTACAATGAGCAGTTCTTC
CASSDQRSSSYNEQFF
>NA|TRBV7-2|TRBJ2-1|TRBD1
TGTGCCATCCAACAGGGGAGCATTAATGAGCAGTTCTTC
CAIQQGSINEQFF
>NA|TRBV29-1|TRBJ2-7|NA
TGCAGCGTTTCCCGGAGTCTCTCCTACGAGCAGTACTTC
CSVSRSLSYEQYF
>NA|TRBV4-3|TRBJ2-1|TRBD1
TGCGCCAGCAGCCAACGGCCAGGGGGCTGGACCTACAATGAGCAGTTCTTC
CASSQRPGGWTYNEQFF
>NA|TRBV4-3|TRBJ2-7|NA
TGCGCCAGCAGCCACAGCGACAGGTCCAGCGAGCAGTACTTC
CASSHSDRSSEQYF
>NA|TRBV7-3|TRBJ2-2|NA
TGTGCCAGCAGCCCCACAGGGAATGCCGGGGAGCTGTTTTTT
CASSPTGNAGELFF
>NA|TRBV6-5|TRBJ2-1|NA
TGTGCCACGCAGGGTGGGGATGAGCAGTTCTTC
CATQGGDEQFF
>NA|TRBV9|TRBJ1-2|NA
TGTGCCAGCAGCGTAGCGGACAACCCTAACTATGGCTACACCTTC
CASSVADNPNYGYTF
>NA|TRBV4-1|TRBJ2-5|NA
TGCGCCAGCAGCCAAGACCGGCGGCCCGGGGAGACCCAGTACTTC
CASSQDRRPGETQYF
>NA|TRBV14|TRBJ2-2|TRBD1
TGTGCCAGCAGCCAAGTTAGGGACAGATGGCCCGGGGAGCTGTTTTTT
CASSQVRDRWPGELFF
>NA|TRBV7-9|TRBJ1-1|TRBD1
TGTGCCAGCAGCCCAGGACAGGGAAACACTGAAGCTTTCTTT
CASSPGQGNTEAFF
>NA|TRBV6-1|TRBJ2-5|NA
TGTGCCAGCAGCCCCGTGGAGACCCAGTACTTC
CASSPVETQYF
>few|TRBV11-2|TRBJ2-3|TRBD2
TGTGCCAGCAGCCCCCGGAGCGGGGGTGGCGTTAGCACAGATACGCAGTATTTT
CASSPRSGGGVSTDTQYF
>NA|TRBV9|TRBJ1-5|TRBD1
TGTGCCACGGTTAGGGGACAGGGGAATCCGCCCCAGCATTTT
CATVRGQGNPPQHF
>NA|TRBV18|TRBJ2-7|TRBD2
TGTGCCAGCTCACCACCGGGGACTAGCAAGTACGAGCAGTACTTC
CASSPPGTSKYEQYF
>NA|TRBV15|TRBJ1-2|NA
TGTGCCACCAGCCCATGGCGGGGGCGAGCAAAAGGCTACACCTTC
CATSPWRGRAKGYTF
>NA|TRBV19|TRBJ2-2|TRBD2
TGTGCCAGTAGTTGGTGGGGGGGCACCGGGGAGCTGTTTTTT
CASSWWGGTGELFF
>few|TRBV7-9|TRBJ2-3|TRBD2
TGTGCCAGCAGCTTCGGAACTAGCGGGGGGAAGGGAACGCAGTATTTT
CASSFGTSGGKGTQYF
>NA|TRBV28|TRBJ1-1|NA
TGTGCCAGCAGTTCGCGCCCGGGCACTGAAGCTTTCTTT
CASSSRPGTEAFF
>few|TRBV5-1|TRBJ2-3|NA
TGCGCCAGCAGCTTGGCCGGGGATACGCAGTATTTT
CASSLAGDTQYF
>NA|TRBV18|TRBJ1-6|NA
TGTGCCAGCTCACCACTGTCGGATTCACCCCTCCACTTT
CASSPLSDSPLHF
>NA|TRBV19|TRBJ2-1|TRBD2
TGTGCCAGTAGTATCCACGGGGGGATCGGGGCGCAGTTCTTC
CASSIHGGIGAQFF
>NA|TRBV21-1|TRBJ1-2|NA
TGTGCCAGCAGCAGGGGGGACAGGCGACCTAACTATGGCTACACCTTC
CASSRGDRRPNYGYTF
>NA|TRBV19|TRBJ1-2|TRBD1
TGTGCCAGTATTAGTTTCGGGACGGACAGGGGCTACACCTTC
CASISFGTDRGYTF
>NA|TRBV21-1|TRBJ2-5|NA
TGTGCCCCCCCACAGGGGAGATCATGGGAGACCCAGTACTTC
CAPPQGRSWETQYF
>NA|TRBV6-1|TRBJ2-5|NA
TGTGCCAGCAGTGTCATGGACACCTTGCAAGAGACCCAGTACTTC
CASSVMDTLQETQYF